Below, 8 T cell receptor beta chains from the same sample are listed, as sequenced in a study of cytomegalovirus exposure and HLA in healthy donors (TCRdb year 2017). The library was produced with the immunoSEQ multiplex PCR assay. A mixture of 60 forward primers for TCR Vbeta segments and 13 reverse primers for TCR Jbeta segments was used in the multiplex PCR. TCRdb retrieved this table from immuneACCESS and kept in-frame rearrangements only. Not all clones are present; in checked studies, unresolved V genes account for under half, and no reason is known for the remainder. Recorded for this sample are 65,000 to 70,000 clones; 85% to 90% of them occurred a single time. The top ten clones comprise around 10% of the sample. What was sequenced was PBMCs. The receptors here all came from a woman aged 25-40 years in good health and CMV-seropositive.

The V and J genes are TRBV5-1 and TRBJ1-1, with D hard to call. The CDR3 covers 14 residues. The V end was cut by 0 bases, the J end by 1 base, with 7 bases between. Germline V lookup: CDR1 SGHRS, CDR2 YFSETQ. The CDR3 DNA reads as TGCGCCAGCAGCTTGGCCAGATCGAACACTGAAGCTTTCTTT. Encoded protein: CASSLARSNTEAFF.

The CDR3 region is CASSSGQSNYGYTF. The CDR3 coding sequence is TGTGCCAGCAGCTCGGGACAGTCCAACTATGGCTACACCTTC. V gene TRBV5-4 combines with J gene TRBJ1-2; 7 nucleotides agree with TRBD1. Germline assignment: CDR1 SGHNT and CDR2 YYREEE (reference sequence). Unmatched junction bases numbered 4, after V lost 3 bases and J lost 2 bases. The length of the CDR3 is 14 residues.

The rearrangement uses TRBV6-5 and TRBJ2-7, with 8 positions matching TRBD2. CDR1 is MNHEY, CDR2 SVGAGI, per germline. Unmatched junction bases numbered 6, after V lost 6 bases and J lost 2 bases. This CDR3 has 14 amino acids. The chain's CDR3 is CASRKSGRAYEQYF. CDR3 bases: TGTGCCAGCAGGAAGAGCGGGAGAGCCTACGAGCAGTACTTC.

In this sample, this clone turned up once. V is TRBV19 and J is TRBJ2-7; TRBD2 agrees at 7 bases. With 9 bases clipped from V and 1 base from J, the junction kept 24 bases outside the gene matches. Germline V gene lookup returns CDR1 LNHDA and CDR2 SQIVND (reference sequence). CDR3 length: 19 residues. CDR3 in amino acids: CASDVWQVGGSNDSYEQYF. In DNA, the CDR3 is TGTGCCAGCGACGTCTGGCAGGTCGGCGGGAGTAACGATTCCTACGAGCAGTACTTC.

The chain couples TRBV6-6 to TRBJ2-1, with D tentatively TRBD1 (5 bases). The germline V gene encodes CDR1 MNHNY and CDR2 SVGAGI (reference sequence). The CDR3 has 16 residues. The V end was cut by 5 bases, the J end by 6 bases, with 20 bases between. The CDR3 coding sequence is TGTGCCAGCAGTAATAAACAGGTGACCTCGTTCAATGAGCAGTTCTTC. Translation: CASSNKQVTSFNEQFF.

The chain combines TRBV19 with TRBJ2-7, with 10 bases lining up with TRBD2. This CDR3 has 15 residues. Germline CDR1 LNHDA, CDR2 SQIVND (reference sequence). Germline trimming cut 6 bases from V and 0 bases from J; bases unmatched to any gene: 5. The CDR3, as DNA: TGTGCCAGTAGCAGGACTAGCGGTTCCTCCTACGAGCAGTACTTC. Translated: CASSRTSGSSYEQYF.

The CDR3 DNA follows: TGTGCCAGCAGGGGGACAGGGGGGCGGACCCAGTACTTC. Its protein product is CASRGTGGRTQYF. The J gene is TRBJ2-5, the V gene TRBV28; 11 bases fit TRBD1. V lost 6 bases and J lost 7; bases outside the gene matches: 4. In germline, CDR1 is MDHEN, CDR2 SYDVKM. CDR3 length: 13 residues. Variable domain in full (rest from reference TRBV28 and TRBJ2-5): DVKVTQSSRYLVKRTGEKVFLECVQDMDHENMFWYRQDPGLGLRLIYFSYDVKMKEKGDIPEGYSVSREKKERFSLILESASTNQTSMYLCASRGTGGRTQYFGPGTRLLVL.

The CDR3 loop is CAISESYRGPGGEAFF. Here the CDR3 DNA reads TGTGCCATCAGTGAGTCGTACCGGGGGCCGGGGGGTGAAGCTTTCTTT. The chain is built from TRBV10-3 and TRBJ1-1; D might be TRBD1 (6 bases). Trimming cost V 0 bases and J 7 bases, with 18 bases left between them. The CDR3 totals 16 residues. Germline-derived CDR1 and CDR2 are ENHRY and SYGVKD.